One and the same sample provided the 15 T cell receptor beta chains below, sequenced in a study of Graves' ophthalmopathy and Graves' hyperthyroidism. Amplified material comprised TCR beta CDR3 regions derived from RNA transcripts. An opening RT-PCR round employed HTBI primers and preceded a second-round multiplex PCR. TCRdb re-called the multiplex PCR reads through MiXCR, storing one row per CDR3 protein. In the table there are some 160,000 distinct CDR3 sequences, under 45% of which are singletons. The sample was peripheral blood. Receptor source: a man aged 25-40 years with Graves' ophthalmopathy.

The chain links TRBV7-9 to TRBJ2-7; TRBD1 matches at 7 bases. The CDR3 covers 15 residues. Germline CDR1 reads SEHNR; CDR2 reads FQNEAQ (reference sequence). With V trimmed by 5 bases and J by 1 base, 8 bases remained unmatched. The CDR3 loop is CASSRPDRVSYEQYF. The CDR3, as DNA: TGTGCCAGCAGCCGACCAGACAGGGTATCCTACGAGCAGTACTTC. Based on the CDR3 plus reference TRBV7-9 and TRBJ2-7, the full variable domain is DTGVSQNPRHKITKRGQNVTFRCDPISEHNRLYWYRQTLGQGPEFLTYFQNEAQLEKSRLLSDRFSAERPKGSFSTLEIQRTEQGDSAMYLCASSRPDRVSYEQYFGPGTRLTVT.

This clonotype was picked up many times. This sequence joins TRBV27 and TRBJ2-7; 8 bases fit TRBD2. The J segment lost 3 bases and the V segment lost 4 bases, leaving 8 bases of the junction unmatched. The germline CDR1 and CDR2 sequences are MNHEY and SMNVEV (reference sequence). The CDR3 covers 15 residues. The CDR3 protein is CASSYTSGEFYEQYF. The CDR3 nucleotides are TGTGCCAGCAGTTACACTAGCGGAGAGTTCTACGAGCAGTACTTC.

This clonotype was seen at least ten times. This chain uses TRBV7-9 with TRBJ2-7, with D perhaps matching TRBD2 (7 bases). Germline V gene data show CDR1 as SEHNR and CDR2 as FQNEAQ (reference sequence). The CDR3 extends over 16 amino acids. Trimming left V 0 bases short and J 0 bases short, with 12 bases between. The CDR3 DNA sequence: TGTGCCAGCAGCTTAGCGGGGGGGCTCGTCTCCTACGAGCAGTACTTC. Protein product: CASSLAGGLVSYEQYF. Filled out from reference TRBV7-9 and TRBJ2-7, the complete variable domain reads DTGVSQNPRHKITKRGQNVTFRCDPISEHNRLYWYRQTLGQGPEFLTYFQNEAQLEKSRLLSDRFSAERPKGSFSTLEIQRTEQGDSAMYLCASSLAGGLVSYEQYFGPGTRLTVT.

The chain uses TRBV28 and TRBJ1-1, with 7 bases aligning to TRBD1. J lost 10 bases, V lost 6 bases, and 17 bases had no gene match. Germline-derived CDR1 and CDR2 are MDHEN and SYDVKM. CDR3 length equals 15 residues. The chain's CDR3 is CASSSPTGRVLGAFF. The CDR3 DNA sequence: TGTGCCAGCAGCTCGCCGACAGGGAGGGTTTTAGGAGCTTTCTTT. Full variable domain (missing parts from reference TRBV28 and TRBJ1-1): DVKVTQSSRYLVKRTGEKVFLECVQDMDHENMFWYRQDPGLGLRLIYFSYDVKMKEKGDIPEGYSVSREKKERFSLILESASTNQTSMYLCASSSPTGRVLGAFFGQGTRLTVV.

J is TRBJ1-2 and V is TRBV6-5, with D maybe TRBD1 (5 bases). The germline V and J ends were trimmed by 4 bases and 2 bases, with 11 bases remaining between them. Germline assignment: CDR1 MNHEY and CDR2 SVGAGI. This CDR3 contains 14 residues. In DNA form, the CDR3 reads TGTGCCAGCAGTTCCGGGACCATAAACTATGGCTACACCTTC. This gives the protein CASSSGTINYGYTF.

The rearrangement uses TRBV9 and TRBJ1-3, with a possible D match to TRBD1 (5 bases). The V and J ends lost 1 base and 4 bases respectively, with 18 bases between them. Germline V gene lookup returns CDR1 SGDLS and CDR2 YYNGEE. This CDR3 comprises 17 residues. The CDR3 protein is CASSVMEAWGRGNTIYF. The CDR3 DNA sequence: TGTGCCAGCAGCGTAATGGAGGCCTGGGGACGAGGAAACACCATATATTTT.

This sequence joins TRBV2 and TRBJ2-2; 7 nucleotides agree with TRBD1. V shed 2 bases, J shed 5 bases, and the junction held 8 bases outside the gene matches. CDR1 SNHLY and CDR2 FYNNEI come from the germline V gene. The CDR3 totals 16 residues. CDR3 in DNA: TGTGCCAGCAGTGAATCGGCAGGGGGAAGGACCGGGGAGCTGTTTTTT. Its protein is CASSESAGGRTGELFF. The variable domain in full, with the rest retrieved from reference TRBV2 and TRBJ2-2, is EPEVTQTPSHQVTQMGQEVILRCVPISNHLYFYWYRQILGQKVEFLVSFYNNEISEKSEIFDDQFSVERPDGSNFTLKIRSTKLEDSAMYFCASSESAGGRTGELFFGEGSRLTVL.

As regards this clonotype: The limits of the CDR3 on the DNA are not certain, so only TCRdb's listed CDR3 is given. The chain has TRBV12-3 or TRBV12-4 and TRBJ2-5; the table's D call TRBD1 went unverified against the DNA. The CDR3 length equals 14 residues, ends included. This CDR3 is CASSSSDRGGEQYF.

The CDR3 region has the DNA TGTGCCACCCGTAGCGGGGTAACCGGAAACACCATATATTTT. This sequence encodes CATRSGVTGNTIYF. The genes are TRBV15 and TRBJ1-3; D ambiguous. The V and J ends lost 8 bases and 4 bases respectively, with 15 bases between them. From germline, CDR1 is LNHNV and CDR2 YYDKDF (reference sequence). The length of the CDR3 is 14 residues.

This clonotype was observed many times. The CDR3, as DNA: TGTGCCTGGAGTCCGTACAGGGGGCGCGTTTATGGCTACACCTTC. Translated, it gives CAWSPYRGRVYGYTF. The rearrangement joins TRBV30 to TRBJ1-2; 9 nucleotides line up with TRBD1. The germline V gene encodes CDR1 GTSNPN and CDR2 SVGIG (reference sequence). V shed 2 bases and J 5 bases; nucleotides not matched to a gene: 9. This CDR3 is built from 15 residues.

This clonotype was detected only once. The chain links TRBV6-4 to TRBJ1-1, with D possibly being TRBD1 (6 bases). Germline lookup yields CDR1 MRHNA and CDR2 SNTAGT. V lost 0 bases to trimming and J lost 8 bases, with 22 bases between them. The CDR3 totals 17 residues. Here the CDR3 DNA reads TGTGCCAGCAGTGACTCGCACGTACAGGGCGGGCCCCCCGAAGCTTTCTTT. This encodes CASSDSHVQGGPPEAFF.

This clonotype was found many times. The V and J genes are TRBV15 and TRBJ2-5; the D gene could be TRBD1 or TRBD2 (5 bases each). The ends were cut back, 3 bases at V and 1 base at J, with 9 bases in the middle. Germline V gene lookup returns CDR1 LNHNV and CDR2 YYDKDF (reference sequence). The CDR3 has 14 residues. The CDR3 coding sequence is TGTGCCACCAGCAGGAGGGGTAGCCAAGAGACCCAGTACTTC. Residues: CATSRRGSQETQYF. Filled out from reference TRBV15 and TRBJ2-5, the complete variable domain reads DAMVIQNPRYQVTQFGKPVTLSCSQTLNHNVMYWYQQKSSQAPKLLFHYYDKDFNNEADTPDNFQSRRPNTSFCFLDIRSPGLGDTAMYLCATSRRGSQETQYFGPGTRLLVL.

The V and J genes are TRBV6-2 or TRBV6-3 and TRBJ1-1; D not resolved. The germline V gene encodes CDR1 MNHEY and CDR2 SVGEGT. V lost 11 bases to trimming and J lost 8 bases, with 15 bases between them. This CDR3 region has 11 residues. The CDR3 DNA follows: TGTGCCGTCCGGGATTCCAGCGAAGCTTTCTTT. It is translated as CAVRDSSEAFF.

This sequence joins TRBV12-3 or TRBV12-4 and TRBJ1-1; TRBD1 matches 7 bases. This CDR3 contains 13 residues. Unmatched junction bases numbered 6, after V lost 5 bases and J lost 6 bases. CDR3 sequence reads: CASSLQGDSEAFF. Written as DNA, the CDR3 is TGTGCCAGCAGTCTCCAGGGGGATTCTGAAGCTTTCTTT.

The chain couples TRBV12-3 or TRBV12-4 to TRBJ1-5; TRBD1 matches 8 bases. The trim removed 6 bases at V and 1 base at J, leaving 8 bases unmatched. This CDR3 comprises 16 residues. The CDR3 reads CASRAAGQGSNQPQHF. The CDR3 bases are TGTGCCAGCAGGGCCGCAGGACAGGGAAGCAATCAGCCCCAGCATTTT.